A single sample is the source of the 29 T cell receptor beta chains below, sequenced in a study of T cells after yellow fever vaccination. TCRdb processed the 5' RACE reads anew with MiXCR; each CDR3 protein has one entry. Among about 550,000 distinct CDR3 sequences listed, 19% were seen once. This material consisted of PBMCs, taken 15 days after the yellow fever booster vaccination. These receptors were taken from a man aged 25-45 years who received the YFV17D yellow fever vaccine.

This clonotype turned up a few times. The V and J genes are TRBV21-1 and TRBJ2-7; TRBD1, the table's D call, lacks a check against the DNA. TRBV21-1 is marked as a pseudogene. CDR3 size: 16 residues. CDR3 nucleotide sequence: TGTGCCAGCAGCAAAGGAGACGGGGGCGTCTCCTACGAGCAGTACTTC. Protein sequence: CASSKGDGGVSYEQYF.

This clonotype was seen more than once but under ten times. The chain employs TRBV6-5 and TRBJ2-5; 7 bases line up with TRBD2. The V gene end was trimmed by 0 bases and the J gene end by 2 bases; junction bases not matched to a gene: 3. The CDR3 has 15 residues. Germline V lookup: CDR1 MNHEY, CDR2 SVGAGI. The chain's CDR3 is CASSYSVGGQETQYF. DNA of the CDR3: TGTGCCAGCAGTTACTCAGTGGGGGGGCAAGAGACCCAGTACTTC.

This clonotype has a handful of counts. The V gene is TRBV29-1, the J gene TRBJ2-7, with a weak D call TRBD2 (7 bases). Germline values: CDR1 SQVTM, CDR2 ANQGSEA. This CDR3 is built from 17 residues. V was trimmed by 5 bases and J by 3 bases, leaving 26 bases between them. CDR3 DNA: TGCAGCGTTCTGGGACAAACTGGCGGGGGTCTCATCTACGAGCAGTACTTC. Its translation is CSVLGQTGGGLIYEQYF.

CDR3 loop: CAIRLRDTAYEQYF. Here the CDR3 DNA reads TGTGCCATCAGACTCCGGGACACAGCCTACGAGCAGTACTTC. The V call is TRBV10-3, the J call TRBJ2-7, with a weak D call TRBD1 (6 bases). The germline V and J ends were trimmed by 6 bases and 2 bases, with 14 bases remaining between them. The CDR3 runs to 14 residues. Germline assignment: CDR1 ENHRY and CDR2 SYGVKD.

The table lists this clonotype with a count of one. This rearrangement joins TRBV7-2 to TRBJ2-1; 8 positions match TRBD2. Germline V CDR1 and CDR2: SGHTA, FQGNSA. The CDR3 contains 16 residues. Trimming cost V 5 bases and J 9 bases; bases outside gene matches: 15. The CDR3 DNA follows: TGTGCCAGCAGCGGGCGGGGGAGCGGGAGAACGAGTGAGCAGTTCTTC. Translated: CASSGRGSGRTSEQFF.

The CDR3 sequence: CASSIVRGAYEQYF. In nucleotides, the CDR3 is TGTGCCAGCAGTATCGTCCGGGGGGCCTACGAGCAGTACTTC. This chain links TRBV6-2 or TRBV6-3 with TRBJ2-7; 7 positions agree with TRBD2. V lost 5 bases to trimming and J lost 2 bases; unmatched junction nucleotides: 6. CDR3 size: 14 residues. The germline V gene encodes CDR1 MNHEY and CDR2 SVGEGT.

V is TRBV21-1 and J is TRBJ2-3; the DNA was not used to check the table's D call, TRBD2. TRBV21-1 is a listed pseudogene. This CDR3 contains 15 residues. This chain's CDR3 is CANNRLALSTDTQYF. The CDR3, as DNA: TGTGCCAACAATCGACTAGCGCTGAGCACAGATACGCAGTATTTT.

The J gene is TRBJ2-3, the V gene TRBV12-3 or TRBV12-4, with 7 nucleotides matching TRBD1. The J segment lost 0 bases and the V segment lost 5 bases, leaving 8 bases of the junction unmatched. The CDR3 covers 16 residues. Here the CDR3 DNA reads TGTGCCAGCAGTCTCTGGGACAGCTCTAGCACAGATACGCAGTATTTT. Translation: CASSLWDSSSTDTQYF.

The V gene is TRBV28, the J gene TRBJ2-7; D might be TRBD2 (5 bases). This CDR3 spans 15 amino acids. The germline gives CDR1 MDHEN, CDR2 SYDVKM. Deletions cut 4 bases from V and 7 bases from J, with 20 bases between. CDR3 region: CASSSLGGAGWEQYF. Written as DNA, the CDR3 is TGTGCCAGCAGTTCACTAGGCGGAGCCGGGTGGGAGCAGTACTTC.

This clonotype was counted only a few times. This rearrangement joins TRBV6-1 to TRBJ2-5; D uncertain. This CDR3 is built from 13 residues. Looked up from germline, CDR1 is MNHNS and CDR2 is SASEGT. Trimming removed 1 base at V and 4 bases at J, with 7 bases between. DNA of the CDR3: TGTGCCAGCAGTGAAGAAAGAAGAGAGACCCAGTACTTC. This gives the protein CASSEERRETQYF.

This clonotype has more than one count but fewer than ten. The chain couples TRBV25-1 to TRBJ2-7, with D perhaps given as TRBD1 or TRBD2 (5 bases each). Between the trimmed V and J ends, which lost 7 bases and 2 bases, there was a span of 9 bases. The germline CDR1 and CDR2 sequences are MGHDK and SYGVNS. The CDR3 runs to 12 residues. CDR3 residues: CASTGPTYEQYF. CDR3 DNA: TGTGCCAGCACGGGACCGACCTACGAGCAGTACTTC.

This clonotype is a singleton in its sample. The chain couples TRBV20-1 to TRBJ1-3; D perhaps matches TRBD1 (5 bases). Germline assignment: CDR1 DFQATT and CDR2 SNEGSKA (reference sequence). The CDR3 covers 14 residues. V lost 6 bases and J 0 bases, leaving 12 bases between the germline ends. The CDR3 region has the DNA TGCAGTGCAAGGGACTACACCTCTGGAAACACCATATATTTT. Amino acids: CSARDYTSGNTIYF.

This clonotype has more than one count but fewer than ten. The chain carries TRBV12-3 or TRBV12-4 and TRBJ2-7; 10 bases match TRBD2. Germline trimming cut 5 bases from V and 6 bases from J; bases unmatched to any gene: 10. The CDR3 covers 15 residues. The CDR3 region is CASSLNLAGVSEQYF. The CDR3 DNA is TGTGCCAGCAGTCTAAATCTAGCGGGAGTTTCCGAGCAGTACTTC.

The rearrangement joins TRBV11-2 to TRBJ2-3; D remains ambiguous. V lost 3 bases to trimming and J lost 8 bases, with 9 bases between them. The CDR3 runs 12 residues. Germline CDR1 SGHAT, CDR2 FQNNGV. The DNA for the CDR3 is TGTGCCAGCAGCTTTGGTGGAGCTACGCAGTATTTT. Protein product: CASSFGGATQYF.

This clonotype was recorded a few times. The rearrangement links TRBV7-3 to TRBJ2-3; no clear D. Between the trimmed V and J ends, which lost 5 bases and 4 bases, there was a span of 16 bases. The CDR3 is 15 residues long. Germline V gene data show CDR1 as SGHTA and CDR2 as FQGTGA. The CDR3 DNA reads TGTGCCAGCAGCCTCCGGGCCAGAGACGCAGATACGCAGTATTTT. Translated: CASSLRARDADTQYF.

This clonotype has more than one count but fewer than ten. The chain recombines TRBV11-1 with TRBJ2-3; 16 nucleotides line up with TRBD2. Germline V gene sequence: CDR1 SGHAT, CDR2 FQDESV (reference sequence). This CDR3 contains 21 residues. The V and J ends lost 5 bases and 3 bases, in that order; junction bases with no gene match: 17. The CDR3 coding sequence is TGTGCCAGCAGCCAGCTTCCCGGGACTAGCGGGAGGGCCGGGTCTACAGATACGCAGTATTTT. This gives the protein CASSQLPGTSGRAGSTDTQYF.

This clonotype came up a few times. The V call is TRBV5-1, the J call TRBJ1-3, with no clear D. The CDR3 is 16 amino acids. CDR1 SGHRS and CDR2 YFSETQ come from the germline V gene. With 0 bases removed from V and 4 bases from J, the gap between germline ends came to 14 bases. In DNA, the CDR3 is TGCGCCAGCAGCTTGGAGCCGACGGATAGGGGAAACACCATATATTTT. Translated: CASSLEPTDRGNTIYF.

J is TRBJ2-7 and V is TRBV5-4; 9 nucleotides match TRBD1. This CDR3 comprises 15 residues. CDR1 is SGHNT, CDR2 YYREEE, per germline (reference sequence). V gave up 4 bases and J gave up 4 bases; unmatched junction bases: 9. The CDR3 here is CASSLSTGGSYEQYF. The CDR3 DNA sequence: TGTGCCAGCAGCCTATCGACAGGGGGATCGTACGAGCAGTACTTC.

J is TRBJ1-4 and V is TRBV6-1; D uncertain. Germline CDR1 is MNHNS and CDR2 is SASEGT. There are 14 residues in the CDR3. Trimming took off 6 bases at V and 5 bases at J, with 13 bases between the two ends. CDR3 sequence: CASSHRDTNEKLFF. CDR3 DNA sequence: TGTGCCAGCAGCCACCGGGATACAAATGAAAAACTGTTTTTT.

A few counts support this clonotype. The chain carries TRBV20-1 and TRBJ2-1; 11 bases are shared with TRBD2. The germline V gene encodes CDR1 DFQATT and CDR2 SNEGSKA (reference sequence). Losses at the gene ends were 1 base for V and 0 bases for J; bases not matched to a gene: 2. The CDR3 runs 16 residues. Written as DNA, the CDR3 is TGCAGTGCTAGAGGACTAGCGGGACTCTCCTACAATGAGCAGTTCTTC. It codes for CSARGLAGLSYNEQFF.

In the case of this clonotype: The limits of the CDR3 on the DNA are not certain, so only TCRdb's listed CDR3 is given. This sequence joins TRBV21-1 and TRBJ1-1; TRBD1 was called by the table and not checked on the DNA. TRBV21-1 has pseudogene status. The CDR3 comprises 16 residues, both ends counted. CDR3: CASSKGVGRGNTEAFF.

The CDR3 region has the DNA TGTGCCAGCAGCTTGCGGTCCGACGGAGATACGCAGTATTTT. Protein product: CASSLRSDGDTQYF. The chain links TRBV5-4 to TRBJ2-3, with D hard to call. Germline V gene lookup returns CDR1 SGHNT and CDR2 YYREEE (reference sequence). This CDR3 spans 14 amino acids. Between the trimmed V and J ends, which lost 1 base and 5 bases, there was a span of 11 bases.

This clonotype was observed a handful of times. The chain uses TRBV5-1 and TRBJ2-7; D unresolved. The V gene lost 5 bases and the J gene lost 3 bases, with 12 bases spanning the gap. CDR1 is SGHRS, CDR2 YFSETQ, per germline. The CDR3 spans 13 residues. CDR3 coding DNA: TGCGCCAGCAGTGATGTAGCCAGCTACGAGCAGTACTTC. Its protein is CASSDVASYEQYF. The whole variable domain, filled in from reference TRBV5-1 and TRBJ2-7, reads KAGVTQTPRYLIKTRGQQVTLSCSPISGHRSVSWYQQTPGQGLQFLFEYFSETQRNKGNFPGRFSGRQFSNSRSEMNVSTLELGDSALYLCASSDVASYEQYFGPGTRLTVT.

V is TRBV15 and J is TRBJ2-7; 7 bases are shared with TRBD1. Germline V lookup: CDR1 LNHNV, CDR2 YYDKDF (reference sequence). Germline trimming cut 3 bases from V and 2 bases from J; bases unmatched to any gene: 4. CDR3 length equals 14 residues. The chain's CDR3 is CATSSIGTAYEQYF. The CDR3, as DNA: TGTGCCACCAGCAGCATCGGGACAGCCTACGAGCAGTACTTC.

This sequence joins TRBV20-1 and TRBJ2-1; weak D call: TRBD2 (6 bases). The germline V gene has CDR1 DFQATT and CDR2 SNEGSKA (reference sequence). The CDR3 runs to 14 residues. V lost 6 bases to trimming and J lost 2 bases, with 14 bases between them. The DNA for the CDR3 is TGCAGTGCCACGGACTATCCCACCTACAATGAGCAGTTCTTC. Translation gives CSATDYPTYNEQFF.

This clonotype was observed a handful of times. V usage is TRBV5-4 and J usage is TRBJ2-3; D not certain. CDR3 length: 16 amino acids. Trimming shortened V by 5 bases and J by 6 bases, and 22 bases separated the two germline ends. The germline V gene encodes CDR1 SGHNT and CDR2 YYREEE (reference sequence). CDR3 sequence (DNA): TGTGCCAGCAGACCCGATTCGCCTCCCGACTGGGATACGCAGTATTTT. Translated, it gives CASRPDSPPDWDTQYF.

This chain connects TRBV7-3 to TRBJ2-3; weak D call: TRBD2 (5 bases). This CDR3 has 15 residues. Trimming stripped 5 bases from V and 2 bases from J, with 14 bases between. The germline V gene has CDR1 SGHTA and CDR2 FQGTGA. The chain's CDR3 is CASSPLPTNTDTQYF. The CDR3 nucleotides read TGTGCCAGCAGCCCCCTCCCGACTAACACAGATACGCAGTATTTT.

The rearrangement links TRBV27 to TRBJ1-5; D remains ambiguous. Germline V gene lookup returns CDR1 MNHEY and CDR2 SMNVEV (reference sequence). The CDR3 length is 14 residues. V dropped 5 bases and J dropped 6 bases, with 14 bases sitting between them. CDR3 region: CASSLDPVVQPQHF. The CDR3 coding sequence is TGTGCCAGCAGTCTTGATCCCGTCGTTCAGCCCCAGCATTTT.

This clonotype showed up just a few times. The rearrangement joins TRBV6-5 to TRBJ2-5; D is uncertain. The CDR3 has 14 amino acids. Germline V gives CDR1 MNHEY, CDR2 SVGAGI. V shed 2 bases and J shed 1 base, with 8 bases lying between them. CDR3 sequence: CASSYEVGQETQYF. CDR3 nucleotide sequence: TGTGCCAGCAGTTACGAGGTGGGCCAAGAGACCCAGTACTTC.